These 17 T cell receptor beta chains were sequenced from one sample in a study of shared clonotypes between healthy human individuals. Terminally differentiated effector memory CD45RA+ cells were excluded by CCR7 positive selection of CD45RO-negative cells. Sequencing was performed with immunoSEQ multiplex PCR; in TCRdb, only in-frame clones are kept and a portion is missing. The sample includes about 700,000 clones, just over 90% of them seen just once. Sequenced sample: naive CD8+ T cells sorted from blood. These receptors were collected from a young man in good health.

The V and J genes are TRBV4-1 and TRBJ2-2; D gene ambiguous. The CDR3 length is 14 residues. V was clipped by 3 bases and J by 3 bases, with 8 bases between them. Germline CDR1 reads MGHRA; CDR2 reads YSYEKL. The CDR3 loop reads CASSHVLYTGELFF. CDR3 DNA: TGCGCCAGCAGCCACGTGCTTTACACCGGGGAGCTGTTTTTT.

The J gene is TRBJ1-5, the V gene TRBV7-2; 9 positions agree with TRBD1. V dropped 1 base and J dropped 1; count of bases not matched to a gene: 5. This CDR3 has 17 amino acids. CDR1 is SGHTA and CDR2 is FQGNSA in the germline V gene. CDR3 region: CASSLDGTGYSNQPQHF. The CDR3 nucleotides read TGTGCCAGCAGCTTAGATGGGACAGGGTACAGCAATCAGCCCCAGCATTTT.

The genes are TRBV6-6 and TRBJ1-5; perhaps TRBD1 as D (6 bases). The CDR3 has 13 residues. The V and J ends lost 4 bases and 8 bases respectively, with 12 bases between them. The germline V gene has CDR1 MNHNY and CDR2 SVGAGI (reference sequence). DNA of the CDR3: TGTGCCAGCAGTTTACAGGGTTTCGAGCCCCAGCATTTT. Translation: CASSLQGFEPQHF.

The CDR3 coding sequence is TGCGCCAGCAGCTTGGCCAGGCTAGCGGGGTCCTACGAGCAGTACTTC. This gives the protein CASSLARLAGSYEQYF. This sequence joins TRBV5-1 and TRBJ2-7, with 9 nucleotides matching TRBD2. J lost 1 base, V lost 0 bases, and 5 bases had no gene match. The CDR3 consists of 16 residues. Germline-derived CDR1 and CDR2 are SGHRS and YFSETQ. Full variable domain (rest looked up from reference TRBV5-1 and TRBJ2-7): KAGVTQTPRYLIKTRGQQVTLSCSPISGHRSVSWYQQTPGQGLQFLFEYFSETQRNKGNFPGRFSGRQFSNSRSEMNVSTLELGDSALYLCASSLARLAGSYEQYFGPGTRLTVT.

This rearrangement joins TRBV7-6 to TRBJ1-4; D might be TRBD1 (5 bases). Trimming cost V 11 bases and J 0 bases, with 19 bases left between them. Per the germline V gene, CDR1 is SGHVS and CDR2 is FNYEAQ. The CDR3 has 16 residues. CDR3 sequence (DNA): TGTGCCTCGGGGGTTCGCCCCATTGCAACTAATGAAAAACTGTTTTTT. Translation: CASGVRPIATNEKLFF.

The chain uses TRBV27 and TRBJ2-7; possibly TRBD1 or TRBD2 for D (5 bases each). From germline, CDR1 is MNHEY and CDR2 SMNVEV (reference sequence). The V end was cut by 6 bases, the J end by 7 bases, with 19 bases between. The CDR3 is made up of 14 amino acids. CDR3 sequence reads: CASSSGPYSGEQYF. CDR3 DNA: TGTGCCAGCAGCTCGGGACCCTATTCGGGGGAGCAGTACTTC.

The chain carries TRBV5-5 and TRBJ2-7, with D unclear. Per germline, CDR1 SGHKS and CDR2 YYEKEE (reference sequence). Trimming left V 4 bases short and J 0 bases short, with 11 bases between. The CDR3 covers 14 residues. The CDR3 here is CASSPARFSYEQYF. The DNA of the CDR3 is TGTGCCAGCAGCCCGGCACGGTTCTCCTACGAGCAGTACTTC. Full variable domain (rest looked up from reference TRBV5-5 and TRBJ2-7): DAGVTQSPTHLIKTRGQQVTLRCSPISGHKSVSWYQQVLGQGPQFIFQYYEKEERGRGNFPDRFSARQFPNYSSELNVNALLLGDSALYLCASSPARFSYEQYFGPGTRLTVT.

The chain couples TRBV7-6 to TRBJ2-1; 10 bases match TRBD2. The CDR3 runs 13 residues. Trimming removed 3 bases from V and 10 bases from J; junction bases left unmatched: 3. Germline values: CDR1 SGHVS, CDR2 FNYEAQ. CDR3 in amino acids: CASSLSSGREQFF. The CDR3 nucleotides read TGTGCCAGCAGCTTGAGTAGCGGGAGGGAGCAGTTCTTC.

Only a few counts were recorded for this clone. The chain carries TRBV9 and TRBJ2-7; 10 positions match TRBD2. The germline V gene has CDR1 SGDLS and CDR2 YYNGEE. V trimming: 4 bases; J trimming: 3 bases; junction bases outside the gene matches: 10. This CDR3 comprises 16 residues. The CDR3 bases are TGTGCCAGCAGCCCCCGAAGTAGCGGGAGGAGCTACGAGCAGTACTTC. It yields the protein CASSPRSSGRSYEQYF.

The table lists this clone with a count of one. The V and J genes are TRBV30 and TRBJ2-7; D is unresolved. This CDR3 has 12 amino acids. V was pared by 0 bases and J by 4 bases, with 7 bases between. The V gene's germline CDR1 is GTSNPN and CDR2 SVGIG (reference sequence). As DNA, the CDR3 is TGTGCCTGGAGTGTACGAGGTTACGAGCAGTACTTC. This translates into CAWSVRGYEQYF.

This clone was recorded once. The V call is TRBV28, the J call TRBJ2-1, with 9 bases identical to TRBD2. After removal of 8 bases from V and 1 base from J, the junction contained 6 bases not matched to a gene. Germline V gene data show CDR1 as MDHEN and CDR2 as SYDVKM. This CDR3 spans 15 amino acids. The CDR3 protein is CASEASGGSYNEQFF. In DNA form, the CDR3 reads TGTGCCAGCGAGGCCAGCGGGGGGTCCTACAATGAGCAGTTCTTC.

The V gene is TRBV19, the J gene TRBJ1-1; 8 bases are a match to TRBD1. The germline gives CDR1 LNHDA, CDR2 SQIVND (reference sequence). This CDR3 has 14 amino acids. J lost 0 bases, V lost 9 bases, and 6 bases had no gene match. CDR3 coding DNA: TGTGCCAGCCAGGGGGCCCCAATGAACACTGAAGCTTTCTTT. Protein: CASQGAPMNTEAFF.

The chain uses TRBV27 and TRBJ1-2; D perhaps matches TRBD1 (5 bases). The CDR3 loop spans 14 amino acids. V gave up 5 bases and J gave up 4 bases, with 14 bases separating them. Per the germline V gene, CDR1 is MNHEY and CDR2 is SMNVEV (reference sequence). CDR3 loop: CASSPTRASYGYTF. The CDR3 DNA reads as TGTGCCAGCAGTCCCACCAGGGCAAGCTATGGCTACACCTTC.

The chain couples TRBV5-6 to TRBJ2-7; no clear D gene. The CDR3 has 16 amino acids. Between the trimmed V and J ends, which lost 0 bases and 2 bases, there was a span of 15 bases. CDR1 and CDR2 from the germline V gene are SGHDT and YYEEEE. CDR3 in DNA: TGTGCCAGCAGCTTGGGTTGGGTTGAGGACCCCTACGAGCAGTACTTC. The encoded protein is CASSLGWVEDPYEQYF.

CDR3 DNA sequence: TGTGCCAGCAGCCCTAAAGCGGTGATTAGCTCCTACGAGCAGTACTTC. It codes for CASSPKAVISSYEQYF. V and J are TRBV27 and TRBJ2-7; possible D gene TRBD2, 5 bases. The CDR3 is made up of 16 amino acids. Trimming took 6 bases from V and 0 from J, leaving 18 bases between them. The germline gives CDR1 MNHEY, CDR2 SMNVEV (reference sequence).

This chain uses TRBV27 with TRBJ1-4, with TRBD1 identical over 11 bases. V dropped 6 bases and J dropped 10; count of bases not matched to a gene: 4. Looked up from germline, CDR1 is MNHEY and CDR2 is SMNVEV (reference sequence). This CDR3 comprises 13 residues. As DNA, the CDR3 is TGTGCCAGCAGACCCGGGACAGGGGGAAAACTGTTTTTT. Its protein product is CASRPGTGGKLFF.

This clone was counted ten times or more. This sample also contains other DNA sequences that code for the same CDR3. The rearrangement links TRBV5-4 to TRBJ2-3, with 8 positions matching TRBD1. CDR1 is SGHNT, CDR2 YYREEE, per germline (reference sequence). V was pared by 1 base and J by 4 bases, with 5 bases of the junction left unmatched. The CDR3 loop spans 15 amino acids. CDR3 sequence reads: CASSLNPTGADTQYF. The DNA for the CDR3 is TGTGCCAGCAGCTTGAACCCGACAGGGGCAGATACGCAGTATTTT. Full variable domain (rest looked up from reference TRBV5-4 and TRBJ2-3): ETGVTQSPTHLIKTRGQQVTLRCSSQSGHNTVSWYQQALGQGPQFIFQYYREEENGRGNFPPRFSGLQFPNYSSELNVNALELDDSALYLCASSLNPTGADTQYFGPGTRLTVL.